This entry concerns a single T cell receptor (beta chain). The V gene's germline CDR1 is MNHEY and CDR2 SMNVEV (reference sequence). The V end was cut by 3 bases, the J end by 4 bases, with 7 bases between. This CDR3 is built from 13 residues. Only in-frame clones appear in the TCRdb table, and some are missing; sequencing was by immunoSEQ multiplex PCR. The sample includes about 29,000 clones, around 91% seen only once; the top ten take around 7%. These data belong to a study of T cell changes during pregnancy in multiple sclerosis. The clonotype comes from a female donor with multiple sclerosis, enrolled in a pregnancy study. Sequencing was performed on CD8+ T cells from peripheral blood mononuclear cells, taken after pregnancy. This chain uses TRBV27 with TRBJ2-1, with D perhaps matching TRBD1 (5 bases). CDR3 protein: CASSFQGYNEQFF. The CDR3 DNA reads TGTGCCAGCAGTTTCCAGGGTTACAATGAGCAGTTCTTC.